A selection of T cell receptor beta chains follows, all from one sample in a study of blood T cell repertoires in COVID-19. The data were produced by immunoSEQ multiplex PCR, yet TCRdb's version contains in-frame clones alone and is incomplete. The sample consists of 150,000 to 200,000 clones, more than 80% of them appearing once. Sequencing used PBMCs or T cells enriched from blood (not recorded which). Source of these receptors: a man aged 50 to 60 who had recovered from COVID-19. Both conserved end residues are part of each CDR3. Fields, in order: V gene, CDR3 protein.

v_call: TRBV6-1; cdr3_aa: CASSEVTGLNEKLFF
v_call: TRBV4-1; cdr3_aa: CASSQEWASGESREQFF
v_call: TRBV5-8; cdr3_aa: CASSPQGRAAETQYF
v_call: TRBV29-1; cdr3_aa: CSVEGPGTGAGNTIYF
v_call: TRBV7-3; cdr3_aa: CASSLFGGGNQPQHF
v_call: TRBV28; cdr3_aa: CASTPGGSAYEQYF
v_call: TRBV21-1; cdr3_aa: CASSKGPGGFNEKLFF
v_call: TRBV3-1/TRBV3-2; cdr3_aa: CASSQEGREQYF
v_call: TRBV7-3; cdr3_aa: CASSSGQGAMNTEAFF
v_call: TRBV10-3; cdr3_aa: CAISEEPQGKGPEQYF
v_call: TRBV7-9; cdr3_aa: CASSRIEEDTQYF
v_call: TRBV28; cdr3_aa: CASSAPGTGWGGYTF
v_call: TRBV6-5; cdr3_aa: CASSRETGHFNEQFF
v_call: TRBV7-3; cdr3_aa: CASSLGSHTDTQYF
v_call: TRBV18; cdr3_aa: CASSPDSSPYEQYF
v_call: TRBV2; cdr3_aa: CASTPKGGVSVLTF
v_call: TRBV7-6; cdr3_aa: CASSFRGINSNQPQHF
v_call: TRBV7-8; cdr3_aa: CASSSGRGGNTIYF
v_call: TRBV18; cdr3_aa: CASSPPVGTGFYTF
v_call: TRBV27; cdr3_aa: CASNPAGNYGNQPQHF
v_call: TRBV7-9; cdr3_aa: CASSPRTGDQPQHF
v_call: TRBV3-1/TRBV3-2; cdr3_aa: CASSPYGQSNQPQHF
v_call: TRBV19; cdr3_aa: CASSRDRGASSYEQYF
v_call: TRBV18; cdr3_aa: CASSPASGGASEQFF
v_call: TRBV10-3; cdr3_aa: CAISESGGADGYTF
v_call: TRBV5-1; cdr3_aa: CASSQGGTSGNTDTQYF
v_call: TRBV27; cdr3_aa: CASSPQTGSRYEQYF
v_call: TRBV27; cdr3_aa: CASSLMGQGETQYF
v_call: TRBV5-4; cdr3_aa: CASSLPREDTQYF
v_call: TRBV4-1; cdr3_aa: CASSQVETGLLYGYTF
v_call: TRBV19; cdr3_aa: CASSIGELTGELFF
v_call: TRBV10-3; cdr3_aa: CAISEFGGDIREKLFF